Detailed here is one T cell receptor (beta chain). Antigen: not known. RNA, once extracted, was reverse transcribed into cDNA for use as the sequencing template. Sequencing was performed with immunoSEQ multiplex PCR; in TCRdb, only in-frame clones are kept and a portion is missing. The table lists 250,000 to 350,000 clones, 60% of them singletons, with about 0.88% in the top ten. Treatment indicated: oral pan-JAK inhibitor, 5-10 mg twice daily. J lost 3 bases, V lost 6 bases, and 3 bases had no gene match. CDR1 and CDR2 from the germline V gene are MNHEY and SMNVEV (reference sequence). The CDR3 runs to 13 residues. The sample comes from a study of CD8+ T cells in alopecia areata. Background on the study: Percentage of affected scalp area was the basis on which treated patients' severity was scored.

General observations from the study: One nonresponder leaves baseline CD8+ expansion's link to response uncertain.

The receptor comes from a human donor with alopecia areata. This chain connects TRBV27 to TRBJ1-2; 8 positions match TRBD1. Sequencing used CD4+ T cells sorted from blood, obtained at week 52, from a patient treated with tofacitinib. Here the CDR3 DNA reads TGTGCCAGCAGGACACAGGGGGACTATGGCTACACCTTC. It encodes CASRTQGDYGYTF.